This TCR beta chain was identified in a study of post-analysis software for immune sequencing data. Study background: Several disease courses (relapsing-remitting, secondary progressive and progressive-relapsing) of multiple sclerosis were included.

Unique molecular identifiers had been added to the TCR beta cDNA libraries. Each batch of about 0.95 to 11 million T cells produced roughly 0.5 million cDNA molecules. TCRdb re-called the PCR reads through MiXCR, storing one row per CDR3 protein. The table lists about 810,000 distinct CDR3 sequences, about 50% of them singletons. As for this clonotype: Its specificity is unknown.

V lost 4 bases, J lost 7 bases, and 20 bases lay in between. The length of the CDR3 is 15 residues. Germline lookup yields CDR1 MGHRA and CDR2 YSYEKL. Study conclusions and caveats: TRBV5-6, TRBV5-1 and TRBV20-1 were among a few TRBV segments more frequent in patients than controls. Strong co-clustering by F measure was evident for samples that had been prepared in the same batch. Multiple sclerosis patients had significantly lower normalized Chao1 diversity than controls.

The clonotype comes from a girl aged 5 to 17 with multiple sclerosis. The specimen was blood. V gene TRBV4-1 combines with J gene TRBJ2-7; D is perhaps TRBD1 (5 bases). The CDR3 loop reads CASSLGASTLREQYF. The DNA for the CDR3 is TGCGCCAGCAGCCTTGGGGCTTCGACCTTACGGGAGCAGTACTTC.